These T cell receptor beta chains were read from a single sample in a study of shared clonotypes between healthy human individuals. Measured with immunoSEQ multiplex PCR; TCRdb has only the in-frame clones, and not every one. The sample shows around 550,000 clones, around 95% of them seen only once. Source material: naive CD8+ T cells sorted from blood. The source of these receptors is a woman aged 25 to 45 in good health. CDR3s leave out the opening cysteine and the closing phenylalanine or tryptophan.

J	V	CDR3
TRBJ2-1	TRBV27	ASSFSPSSYNEQF
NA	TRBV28	ASTGQGEGEQY
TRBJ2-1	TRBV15	ATSPSRGSEQF
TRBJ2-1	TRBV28	ASSLPGLAGFRTYNEQF
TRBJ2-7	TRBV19	ARTGKNYEQY
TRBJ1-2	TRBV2	ASSEATDVSYGYT
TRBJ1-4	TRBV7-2	ASSPGTGGIGNEKLF
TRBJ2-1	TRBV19	ASSIDTQGHNEQF
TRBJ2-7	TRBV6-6	ASSYTDRNHEQY
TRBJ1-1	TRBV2	ARDRGLNTEAF
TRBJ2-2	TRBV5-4	ASSGRQGTNTGELF
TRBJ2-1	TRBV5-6	ASSLAHLNEQF
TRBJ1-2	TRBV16	ASSLNPRTDYT
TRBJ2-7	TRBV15	ATSRSGAEKTYEQY
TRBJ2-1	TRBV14	ASSARAPYISEQF
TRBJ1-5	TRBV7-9	ASSEGQYSNQPQH
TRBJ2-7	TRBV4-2	ASSPQDFSYEQY
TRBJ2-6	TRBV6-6	ASSYVSGANVLT
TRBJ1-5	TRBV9	ASSPEGFGWPQH
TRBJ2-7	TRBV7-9	ASSPGGAYEQY
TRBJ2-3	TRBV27	ASSLTGLAVDTQY
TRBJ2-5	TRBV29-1	SAQPREETQY
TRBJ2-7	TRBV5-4	ASRDGLAGSYEQY
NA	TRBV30	AWGRTGSYEQY